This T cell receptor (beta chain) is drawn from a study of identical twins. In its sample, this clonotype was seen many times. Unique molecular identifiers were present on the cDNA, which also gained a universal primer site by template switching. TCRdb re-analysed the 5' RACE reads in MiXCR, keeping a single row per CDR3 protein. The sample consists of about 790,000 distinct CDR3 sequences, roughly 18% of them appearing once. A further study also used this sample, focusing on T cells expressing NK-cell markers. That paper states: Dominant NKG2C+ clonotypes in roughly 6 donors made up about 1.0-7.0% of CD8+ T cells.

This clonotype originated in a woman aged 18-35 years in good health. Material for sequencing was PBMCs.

The CDR3: CSARATSGVNEQFF. CDR3 nucleotides: TGCAGTGCTAGAGCGACTAGCGGGGTAAATGAGCAGTTCTTC. The chain couples TRBV20-1 to TRBJ2-1; 11 nucleotides agree with TRBD2. From germline, CDR1 is DFQATT and CDR2 SNEGSKA (reference sequence). Unmatched junction bases numbered 3, after V lost 1 base and J lost 7 bases. The length of the CDR3 is 14 residues.